This T cell receptor (beta chain) came from a study of blood T cell repertoires in COVID-19. Source study methods: Amplifying reference gene primers gave estimates of nucleated cell counts. Sequencing used immunoSEQ multiplex PCR; TCRdb keeps in-frame clones, though not all of them. V and J calls and clone size come straight from that table; D and trimming were deduced from the DNA. The sample shows 150,000 to 200,000 clones, over 80% of them seen only once. The CDR3 length is 14 residues. Germline V gives CDR1 MNHEY, CDR2 SVGEGT. Trimming took off 2 bases at V and 1 base at J, with 6 bases between the two ends. Seattle enrolled patients during active infection and tracked them longitudinally.

Specimen: peripheral blood. This receptor was taken from a woman aged 35 to 49 with COVID-19, enrolled during active disease. The chain has TRBV6-2 or TRBV6-3 and TRBJ2-4; no clear D. Here the CDR3 reads CASSYTGAKNIQYF. The CDR3 nucleotides read TGTGCCAGCAGTTACACCGGGGCCAAAAACATTCAGTACTTC.